The T cell receptor (beta chain) described here comes from a study of cytomegalovirus exposure and HLA in healthy donors. Study-level points and caveats: Some TCR beta chains (more than 150 of them) were listed as cytomegalovirus-associated. In vitro testing confirmed a few CMV-associated chains as specific for CMV antigens. A later analysis found first-cohort TCR clusters tended to co-occur in the 120 or so validation repertoires.

The CDR3 covers 14 residues. Per the germline V gene, CDR1 is MDHEN and CDR2 is SYDVKM. Unmatched junction bases numbered 10, after V lost 11 bases and J lost 4 bases. Separation from the roughly 690-subject first cohort characterized the roughly 120-subject validation cohort, to which the donors belonged. Turning to this clone: The antigen is undetermined.

Sequencing used immunoSEQ multiplex PCR; TCRdb keeps in-frame clones, though not all of them. The sample includes approximately 160,000 clones, roughly 89% of them seen just once. The clonotype was recovered from a woman aged 18 to 35 in good health and CMV-seropositive. V and J are TRBV28 and TRBJ2-2; 7 bases agree with TRBD2. What was sequenced was PBMCs. The CDR3: CAGGTGGVTGELFF. The CDR3 DNA reads TGTGCCGGGGGGACGGGAGGTGTCACCGGGGAGCTGTTTTTT.